Sequencing of this T cell receptor beta chain was carried out in a study of PD-1 blockade in classical Hodgkin lymphoma. As for this clone: Antigen unknown.

The study's findings and limits: At C4D1, TCR diversity had climbed significantly for CD4+ cells, though not for CD8+ cells. Baseline diversity was lower in partial responders and progressors than complete responders. Underlying causes for the observed repertoire differences were not defined, possibly disease activity or prior therapy. Newly diagnosed patients reportedly trailed healthy donors in baseline TCR diversity.

The patients all showed relapse after autologous stem cell transplantation, while their brentuximab vedotin exposure varied. Data came from immunoSEQ multiplex PCR; TCRdb stores just in-frame clones and leaves some out. The sample has 35,000 to 45,000 clones, about 71% seen once. V dropped 2 bases and J dropped 4 bases, with 10 bases sitting between them. The CDR3 spans 14 residues. Germline assignment: CDR1 SGHTA and CDR2 FQGTGA. The sequencing here drew on peripheral blood mononuclear cells (PBMCs), taken at baseline. V is TRBV7-3 and J is TRBJ2-3; no firm D call. The receptor's source is a human donor with classical Hodgkin lymphoma. Here the CDR3 DNA reads TGTGCCAGCAGCTTAGTTGCCCCTCCAGATACGCAGTATTTT. Residues: CASSLVAPPDTQYF.